These 4 T cell receptor beta chains came from one sample sequenced in a study of regulatory T cells in long-lasting Graves disease. In building TCR beta libraries, iRepertoire HTBI primers were used together with Arm-PCR of CDR3 regions. TCRdb fed the multiplex PCR reads into MiXCR, producing one record per CDR3 protein. Among 530,000 or so distinct CDR3 sequences listed, roughly 13% were seen once. Noted time point: newly diagnosed GD, antithyroid drugs for less than 3 months. The authors made the TCR library using RNA they extracted from PBMCs. Separately, the same data were catalogued under a study of T cells in Graves' hyperthyroidism and ophthalmopathy.

The sequencing here drew on peripheral blood mononuclear cells (PBMCs), taken at new diagnosis, from a patient treated with antithyroid drugs. The receptors derive from a young man with Graves disease.

This clonotype was seen a handful of times. The rearrangement uses TRBV15 and TRBJ1-5; D not resolved. The V end was cut by 1 base, the J end by 4 bases, with 5 bases between. The CDR3 length is 13 residues. Germline V lookup: CDR1 LNHNV, CDR2 YYDKDF (reference sequence). In nucleotides, the CDR3 is TGTGCCACCAGCAGAGCGGCTAATCAGCCCCAGCATTTT. Protein sequence: CATSRAANQPQHF.

This clonotype showed up many times. The rearrangement links TRBV7-2 to TRBJ2-7; D is possibly TRBD1 (6 bases). CDR1 SGHTA and CDR2 FQGNSA come from the germline V gene. Trimming stripped 5 bases from V and 9 bases from J, with 20 bases between. This CDR3 is built from 14 residues. CDR3 sequence reads: CASSAGAGVLVQYF. CDR3 DNA sequence: TGTGCCAGCAGCGCCGGGGCAGGGGTGCTTGTGCAGTACTTC.

In this sample, this clonotype turned up many times. The genes are TRBV10-2 and TRBJ2-7; 10 nucleotides agree with TRBD2. CDR3 length: 16 amino acids. V lost 3 bases, J lost 2 bases, and 7 bases stayed unmatched. CDR1 is WSHSY and CDR2 is SAAADI in the germline V gene. CDR3 bases: TGCGCCAGCAGTGATCTAGCGGGAGTTCAACCCTACGAGCAGTACTTC. Encoded protein: CASSDLAGVQPYEQYF.

This clonotype was found many times. The chain recombines TRBV10-3 with TRBJ1-2; 9 bases align to TRBD1. CDR3 length: 16 amino acids. Germline V CDR1 and CDR2: ENHRY, SYGVKD. The junction had 8 bases not matched to a gene; V was cut back by 4 bases and J by 2 bases. The CDR3 sequence: CAISVGQGVLNYGYTF. DNA of the CDR3: TGTGCCATCAGTGTGGGACAGGGAGTCTTAAACTATGGCTACACCTTC.